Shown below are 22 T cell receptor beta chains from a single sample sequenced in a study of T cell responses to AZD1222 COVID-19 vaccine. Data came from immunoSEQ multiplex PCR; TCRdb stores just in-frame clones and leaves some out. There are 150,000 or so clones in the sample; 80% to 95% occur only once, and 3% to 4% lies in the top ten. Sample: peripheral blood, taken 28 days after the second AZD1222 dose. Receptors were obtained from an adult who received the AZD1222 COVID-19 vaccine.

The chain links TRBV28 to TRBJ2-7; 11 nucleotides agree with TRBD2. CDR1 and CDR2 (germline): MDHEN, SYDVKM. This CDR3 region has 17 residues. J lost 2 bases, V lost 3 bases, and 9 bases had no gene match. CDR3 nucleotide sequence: TGTGCCAGCAGTTTCTCGGGACTAGCGGAACGGCCCTACGAGCAGTACTTC. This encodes CASSFSGLAERPYEQYF.

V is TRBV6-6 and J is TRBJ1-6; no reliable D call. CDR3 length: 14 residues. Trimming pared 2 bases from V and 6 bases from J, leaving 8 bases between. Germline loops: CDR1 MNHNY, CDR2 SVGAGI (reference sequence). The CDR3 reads CASSYNQVNSPLHF. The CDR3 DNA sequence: TGTGCCAGCAGTTACAACCAGGTTAATTCACCCCTCCACTTT.

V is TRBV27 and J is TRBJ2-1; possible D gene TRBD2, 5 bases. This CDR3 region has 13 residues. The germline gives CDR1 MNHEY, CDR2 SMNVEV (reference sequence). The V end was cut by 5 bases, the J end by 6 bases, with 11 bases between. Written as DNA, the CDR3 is TGTGCCAGCAGTACACTAGGAGGCAATGAGCAGTTCTTC. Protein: CASSTLGGNEQFF.

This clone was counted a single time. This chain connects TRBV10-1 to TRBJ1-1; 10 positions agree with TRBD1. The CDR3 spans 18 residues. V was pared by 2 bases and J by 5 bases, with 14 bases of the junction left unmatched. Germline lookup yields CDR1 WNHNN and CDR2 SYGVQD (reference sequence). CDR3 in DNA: TGCGCCAGCAGTGAGGAAGGAGGGACAGGGGAAAGTTGGACTGAAGCTTTCTTT. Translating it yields CASSEEGGTGESWTEAFF.

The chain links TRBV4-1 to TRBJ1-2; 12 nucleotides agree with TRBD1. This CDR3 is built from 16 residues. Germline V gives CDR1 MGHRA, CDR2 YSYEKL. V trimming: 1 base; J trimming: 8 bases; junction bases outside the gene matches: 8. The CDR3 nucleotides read TGCGCCAGCAGCCAAGCCACCGGGACAGGGGGCCGGGGCTACACCTTC. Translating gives CASSQATGTGGRGYTF.

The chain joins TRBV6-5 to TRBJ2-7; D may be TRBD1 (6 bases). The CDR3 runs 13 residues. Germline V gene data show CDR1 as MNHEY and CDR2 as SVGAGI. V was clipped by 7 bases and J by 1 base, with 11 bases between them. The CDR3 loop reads CASTGDKSYEQYF. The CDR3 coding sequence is TGTGCCAGCACCGGGGACAAGTCCTACGAGCAGTACTTC.

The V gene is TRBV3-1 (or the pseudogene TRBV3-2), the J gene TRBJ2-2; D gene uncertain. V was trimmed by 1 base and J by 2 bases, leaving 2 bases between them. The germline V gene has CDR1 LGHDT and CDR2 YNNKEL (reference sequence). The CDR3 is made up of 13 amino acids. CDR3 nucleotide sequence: TGTGCCAGCAGCCAAGTCAACACCGGGGAGCTGTTTTTT. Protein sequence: CASSQVNTGELFF.

CDR3 amino acids: CASSLGLARHLSTDTQYF. DNA for the CDR3: TGTGCCAGCAGCTTGGGACTAGCTCGCCATCTTAGCACAGATACGCAGTATTTT. This rearrangement joins TRBV5-8 to TRBJ2-3; 7 nucleotides agree with TRBD2. This CDR3 spans 18 amino acids. V lost 0 bases, J lost 0 bases, and 10 bases stayed unmatched. CDR1 SGHTS and CDR2 YDEGEE come from the germline V gene. Full variable domain (remainder filled in from reference TRBV5-8 and TRBJ2-3): EAGVTQSPTHLIKTRGQQATLRCSPISGHTSVYWYQQALGLGLQFLLWYDEGEERNRGNFPPRFSGRQFPNYSSELNVNALELEDSALYLCASSLGLARHLSTDTQYFGPGTRLTVL.

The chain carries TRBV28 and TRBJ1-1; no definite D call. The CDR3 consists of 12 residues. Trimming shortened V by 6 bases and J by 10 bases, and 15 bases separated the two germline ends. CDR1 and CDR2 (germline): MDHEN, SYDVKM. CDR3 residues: CASRPLGSRAFF. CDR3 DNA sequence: TGTGCCAGCAGACCTTTGGGTAGTCGAGCTTTCTTT.

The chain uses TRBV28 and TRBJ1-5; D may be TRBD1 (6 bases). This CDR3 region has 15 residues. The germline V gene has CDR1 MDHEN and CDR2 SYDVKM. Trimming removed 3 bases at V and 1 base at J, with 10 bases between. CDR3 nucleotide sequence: TGTGCCAGCAGTTTTTCAGGGGTGAGCAATCAGCCCCAGCATTTT. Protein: CASSFSGVSNQPQHF.

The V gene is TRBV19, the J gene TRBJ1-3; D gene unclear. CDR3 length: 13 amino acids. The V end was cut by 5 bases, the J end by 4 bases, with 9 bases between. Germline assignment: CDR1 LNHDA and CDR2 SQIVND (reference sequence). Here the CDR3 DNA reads TGTGCCAGTAGTCCGGAATTCGGAAACACCATATATTTT. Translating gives CASSPEFGNTIYF.

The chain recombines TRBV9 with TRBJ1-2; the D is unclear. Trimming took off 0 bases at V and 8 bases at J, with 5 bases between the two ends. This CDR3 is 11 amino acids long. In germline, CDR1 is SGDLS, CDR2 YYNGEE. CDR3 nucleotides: TGTGCCAGCAGCGTAGGAGTGGGCTACACCTTC. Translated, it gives CASSVGVGYTF.

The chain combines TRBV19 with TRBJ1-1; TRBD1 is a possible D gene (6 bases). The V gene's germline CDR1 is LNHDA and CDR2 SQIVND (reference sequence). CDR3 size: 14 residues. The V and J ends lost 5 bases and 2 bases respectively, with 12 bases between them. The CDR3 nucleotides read TGTGCCAGTAGTCTCTTACAGGGAAACACTGAAGCTTTCTTT. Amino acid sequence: CASSLLQGNTEAFF. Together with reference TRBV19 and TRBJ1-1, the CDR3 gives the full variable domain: DGGITQSPKYLFRKEGQNVTLSCEQNLNHDAMYWYRQDPGQGLRLIYYSQIVNDFQKGDIAEGYSVSREKKESFPLTVTSAQKNPTAFYLCASSLLQGNTEAFFGQGTRLTVV.

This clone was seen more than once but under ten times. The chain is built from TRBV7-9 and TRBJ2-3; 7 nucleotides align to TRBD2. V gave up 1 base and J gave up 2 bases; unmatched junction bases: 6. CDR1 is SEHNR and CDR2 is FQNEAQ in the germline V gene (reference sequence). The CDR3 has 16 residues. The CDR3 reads CASSLGLAENTDTQYF. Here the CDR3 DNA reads TGTGCCAGCAGCTTAGGCCTAGCGGAGAACACAGATACGCAGTATTTT.

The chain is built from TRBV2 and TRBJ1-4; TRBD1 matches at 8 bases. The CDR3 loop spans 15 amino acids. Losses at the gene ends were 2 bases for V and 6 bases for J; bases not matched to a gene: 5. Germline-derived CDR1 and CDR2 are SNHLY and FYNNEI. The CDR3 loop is CASSETGGRDEKLFF. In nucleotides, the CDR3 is TGTGCCAGCAGTGAAACAGGGGGTCGAGATGAAAAACTGTTTTTT.

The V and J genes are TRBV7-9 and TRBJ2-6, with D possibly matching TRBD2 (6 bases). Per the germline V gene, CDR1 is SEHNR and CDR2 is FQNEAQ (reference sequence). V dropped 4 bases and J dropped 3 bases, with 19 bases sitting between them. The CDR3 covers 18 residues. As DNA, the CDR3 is TGTGCCAGCAGCTCCCCGGGAGTCCTTAAGGGTGGGGCCAACGTCCTGACTTTC. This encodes CASSSPGVLKGGANVLTF. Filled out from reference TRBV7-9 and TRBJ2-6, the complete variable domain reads DTGVSQNPRHKITKRGQNVTFRCDPISEHNRLYWYRQTLGQGPEFLTYFQNEAQLEKSRLLSDRFSAERPKGSFSTLEIQRTEQGDSAMYLCASSSPGVLKGGANVLTFGAGSRLTVL.

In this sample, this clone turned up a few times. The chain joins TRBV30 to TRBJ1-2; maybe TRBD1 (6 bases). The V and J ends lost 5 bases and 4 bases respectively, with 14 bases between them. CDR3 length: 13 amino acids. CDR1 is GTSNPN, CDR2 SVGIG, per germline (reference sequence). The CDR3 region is CAWPGWGLYGYTF. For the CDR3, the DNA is TGTGCCTGGCCGGGGTGGGGGCTCTATGGCTACACCTTC.

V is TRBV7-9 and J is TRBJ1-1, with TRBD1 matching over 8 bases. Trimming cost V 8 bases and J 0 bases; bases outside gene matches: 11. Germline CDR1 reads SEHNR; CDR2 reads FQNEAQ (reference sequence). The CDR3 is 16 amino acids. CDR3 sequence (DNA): TGTGCCAGCGGACCAACAGGGGGTTGGGTGAACACTGAAGCTTTCTTT. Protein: CASGPTGGWVNTEAFF.

The CDR3 protein is CASSSPVADEQFF. The DNA for the CDR3 is TGTGCCAGCAGCTCACCCGTAGCCGATGAGCAGTTCTTC. The V call is TRBV3-1 (or the pseudogene TRBV3-2), the J call TRBJ2-1; D not certain. V lost 5 bases and J lost 8, with 13 bases in between. The germline V gene has CDR1 LGHDT and CDR2 YNNKEL (reference sequence). The CDR3 sequence is 13 residues long.

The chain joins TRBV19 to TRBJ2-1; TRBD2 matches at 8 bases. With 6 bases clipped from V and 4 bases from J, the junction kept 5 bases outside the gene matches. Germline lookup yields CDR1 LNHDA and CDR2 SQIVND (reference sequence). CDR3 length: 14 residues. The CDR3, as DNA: TGTGCCAGTAGGATCCGGGAGGGGTACAATGAGCAGTTCTTC. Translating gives CASRIREGYNEQFF. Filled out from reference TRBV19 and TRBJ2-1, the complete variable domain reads DGGITQSPKYLFRKEGQNVTLSCEQNLNHDAMYWYRQDPGQGLRLIYYSQIVNDFQKGDIAEGYSVSREKKESFPLTVTSAQKNPTAFYLCASRIREGYNEQFFGPGTRLTVL.

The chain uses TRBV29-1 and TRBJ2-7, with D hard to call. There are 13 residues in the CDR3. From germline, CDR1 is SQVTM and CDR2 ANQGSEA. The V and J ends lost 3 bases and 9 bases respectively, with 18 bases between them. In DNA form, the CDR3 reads TGCAGCGTTGAGACTTCCGGAGCTCCGGTGCAGTACTTC. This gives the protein CSVETSGAPVQYF.

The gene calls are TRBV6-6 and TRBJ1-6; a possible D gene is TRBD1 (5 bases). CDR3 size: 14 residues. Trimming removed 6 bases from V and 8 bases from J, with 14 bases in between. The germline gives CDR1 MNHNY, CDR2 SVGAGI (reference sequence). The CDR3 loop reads CASRREKGDSPLHF. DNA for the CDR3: TGTGCCAGCAGGAGAGAAAAAGGGGATTCACCCCTCCACTTT.